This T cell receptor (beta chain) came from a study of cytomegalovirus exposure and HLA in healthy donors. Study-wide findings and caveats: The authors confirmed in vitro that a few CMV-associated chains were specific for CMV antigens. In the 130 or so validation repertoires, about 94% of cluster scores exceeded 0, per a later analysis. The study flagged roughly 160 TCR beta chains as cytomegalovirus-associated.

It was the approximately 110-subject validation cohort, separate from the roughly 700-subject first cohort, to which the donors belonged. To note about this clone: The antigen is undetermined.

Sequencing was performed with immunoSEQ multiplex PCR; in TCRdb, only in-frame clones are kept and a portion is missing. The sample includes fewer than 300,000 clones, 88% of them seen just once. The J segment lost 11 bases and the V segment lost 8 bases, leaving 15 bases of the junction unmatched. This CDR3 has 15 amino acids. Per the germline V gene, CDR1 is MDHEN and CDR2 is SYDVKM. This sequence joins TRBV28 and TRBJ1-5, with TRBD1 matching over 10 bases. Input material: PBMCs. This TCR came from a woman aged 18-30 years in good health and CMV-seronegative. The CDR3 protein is CASLQWGTGDGAQHF. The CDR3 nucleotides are TGTGCCAGCCTACAGTGGGGGACAGGGGATGGGGCCCAGCATTTT.